These T cell receptor beta chains were read from a single sample in a study of T cell responses to AZD1222 COVID-19 vaccine. Assay: immunoSEQ multiplex PCR; the TCRdb copy retains only in-frame clones and omits some. The table includes 130,000 or so clones, roughly 89% detected once. This sample comprised peripheral blood, obtained on day 0 of AZD1222 vaccination. These receptor sequences come from an adult in good health. CDR3s include the opening cysteine and the closing phenylalanine or tryptophan. The size field is filled for only some rows; it gives once, few, many or a size class.

J,size,V,CDR3
TRBJ1-2,-,TRBV12-3/TRBV12-4,CASSRDREGGYTF
TRBJ1-2,-,TRBV7-9,CASSPSGTEVNYGYTF
TRBJ1-5,-,TRBV12-3/TRBV12-4,CASSYGRGQPQHF
TRBJ1-4,once,TRBV19,CASSSQGAANEKLFF
TRBJ2-2,-,TRBV5-8,CASSFGLAGGLFTGELFF
TRBJ1-6,-,TRBV6-6,CASSYQGRGSPLHF
TRBJ2-5,-,TRBV5-1,CASSLNPEETQYF
TRBJ2-3,-,TRBV2,CASSPPFRSSTDTQYF
TRBJ1-6,once,TRBV6-5,CASSYRENYNSPLHF
TRBJ2-1,-,TRBV11-2,CASRPGSSYNEQFF
TRBJ1-1,-,TRBV9,CASSVGHTNTEAFF
TRBJ1-5,-,TRBV19,CASSIVAGERSAQPQHF
TRBJ2-1,-,TRBV10-3,CAISAAGEGNEQFF
TRBJ1-4,-,TRBV5-1,CASSLWGLNEKLFF
TRBJ2-1,-,TRBV7-9,CASSPTRVGTTLNEQFF
TRBJ2-7,few,TRBV3-1/TRBV3-2,CASSQEGRDEQYF
TRBJ2-2,-,TRBV19,CASSIVRGELFF
TRBJ2-3,-,TRBV5-5,CASSEGSTDTQYF
TRBJ2-2,-,TRBV10-3,CAISESFATGELFF
TRBJ2-5,-,TRBV5-1,CASSTQGKETQYF
TRBJ2-2,few,TRBV11-2,CASSPIERTGELFF
TRBJ2-1,once,TRBV19,CASSIYAAASGSSDEQFF
TRBJ1-3,once,TRBV5-1,CASSSTGTGNTIYF
TRBJ1-1,-,TRBV2,CASTPNGGSTEAFF
TRBJ2-1,-,TRBV27,CASSSGLGGQFF
TRBJ1-1,-,TRBV29-1,CSVRQGATGTEAFF
TRBJ2-4,-,TRBV28,CASSLRQGGKNIQYF
TRBJ2-4,-,TRBV12-5,CASGRGGTKNIQYF
TRBJ2-2,-,TRBV7-2,CASSSPGPGTAGELFF
TRBJ1-2,-,TRBV9,CASSVDLNLYGYTF
TRBJ1-5,-,TRBV19,CASSLVRGERSNQPQHF
TRBJ1-5,-,TRBV15,CATSRFPGGQPQHF
TRBJ1-2,-,TRBV24-1,CATSDPGQSVGYTF
TRBJ2-7,-,TRBV7-2,CASSLVGLAGTRAYEQYF
TRBJ1-1,-,TRBV5-6,CASSLPGRRTEAFF
TRBJ2-4,-,TRBV5-1,CASSPRPVGTLNKNIQYF
TRBJ1-5,-,TRBV7-8,CASSIRDSPNQPQHF
TRBJ1-5,-,TRBV28,CASSLGGYSNQPQHF
TRBJ1-6,many,TRBV7-9,CASSQDNSPLHF
TRBJ1-5,-,TRBV2,CASSDANSNQPQHF
TRBJ1-3,-,TRBV11-2,CASSEGGGSGNTIYF
TRBJ1-2,-,TRBV6-2/TRBV6-3,CASSWGVEGYTF
TRBJ1-1,-,TRBV5-4,CASSFRGSLEAFF
TRBJ2-1,-,TRBV3-1/TRBV3-2,CASSGGRARDEQFF
TRBJ2-7,-,TRBV6-5,CASSRDRDGSYEQYF
TRBJ2-7,-,TRBV4-1,CASSQGDLAHYEQYF
TRBJ1-1,-,TRBV6-1,CASSEQEGRNTEAFF
TRBJ2-7,-,TRBV6-6,CASSRGSYEQYF
TRBJ2-2,-,TRBV3-1/TRBV3-2,CASRGTGELFF
TRBJ1-4,-,TRBV7-7,CASSLGQGDGNEKLFF
TRBJ1-2,-,TRBV20-1,CSARHEGGYTF
TRBJ2-3,few,TRBV19,CASTSGGASDTQYF
TRBJ1-6,-,TRBV6-5,CASGSWAGGSPLHF
TRBJ2-1,-,TRBV10-3,CAISESPISSYNEQFF
TRBJ1-5,-,TRBV29-1,CSVGGDQPQHF